The clone carrying this T cell receptor beta chain was counted a single time. The data originate from a study of preoperative IRX-2 immunotherapy in early breast cancer. Noted treatment: preoperative locoregional IRX-2 cytokine immunotherapy. The trim removed 7 bases at V and 0 bases at J, leaving 10 bases unmatched. CDR3 length: 18 residues. Germline CDR1 LNHDA, CDR2 SQIVND (reference sequence). Libraries were prepared by immunoSEQ multiplex PCR; TCRdb keeps only in-frame clonotypes and omits some of them. The sample contains 34,000 or so clones, roughly four fifths of which appear only once. The sequence was obtained from a human donor with breast cancer. J is TRBJ2-6 and V is TRBV19, with 9 bases lining up with TRBD2. The specimen comprised lymph node tissue, sampled from a patient treated with IRX-2 immunotherapy. The CDR3, as DNA: TGTGCCAGTACCAGAGGACTAGCGATGAGCTCTGGGGCCAACGTCCTGACTTTC. Translated, it gives CASTRGLAMSSGANVLTF.